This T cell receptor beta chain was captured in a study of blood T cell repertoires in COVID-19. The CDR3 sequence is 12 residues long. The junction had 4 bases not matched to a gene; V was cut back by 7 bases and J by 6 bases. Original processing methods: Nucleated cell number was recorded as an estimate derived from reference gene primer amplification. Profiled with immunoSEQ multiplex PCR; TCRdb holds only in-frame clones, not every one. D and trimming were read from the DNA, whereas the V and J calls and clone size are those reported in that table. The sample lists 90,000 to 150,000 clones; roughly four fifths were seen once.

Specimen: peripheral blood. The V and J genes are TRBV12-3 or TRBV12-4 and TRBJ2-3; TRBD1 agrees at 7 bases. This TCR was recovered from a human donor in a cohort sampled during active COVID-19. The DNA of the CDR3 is TGTGCCAGCACGGGACAGCGGGATACGCAGTATTTT. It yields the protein CASTGQRDTQYF.